The entry below describes one T cell receptor beta chain. The antigen is undetermined. These data originate in a study of T-cell reconstitution after alpha-beta-depleted transplantation in children. Study findings and constraints: After transplant, at about two months, alpha-beta T cells were reportedly derived from several hundred expanded graft clones. The high TCRbeta diversity at day 60 in some patients came from surviving recipient T cells and thymic progenitors. The authors attributed T-cell counts and diversity one year after transplant mostly to newly produced T cells.

A library of TCRbeta sequences, prepared with unique molecular identifiers, was generated. TCRdb re-called the PCR reads with MiXCR, one entry per CDR3 protein. This sample has around 450,000 distinct CDR3 sequences, with 16% found just once. The CDR3 runs to 12 residues. Between the trimmed V and J ends, which lost 2 bases and 12 bases, there was a span of 11 bases. Germline-derived CDR1 and CDR2 are SEHNR and FQNEAQ (reference sequence). This chain uses TRBV7-9 with TRBJ2-1; D possibly matches TRBD1 or TRBD2 (6 bases each). The material was PBMCs, mostly from graft donor cells, obtained 360 days after TCRalphabeta/CD19-depleted stem cell transplant. This TCR came from a boy in the first two years of life who had a stem cell transplant for Wiskott-Aldrich syndrome, so the T cells may come from the graft donor. In nucleotides, the CDR3 is TGTGCCAGCAGCTTACGGGGGCGGGGGCAGTTCTTC. Its protein product is CASSLRGRGQFF.